A single sample is the source of the 5 T cell receptor beta chains below, sequenced in a study of shared clonotypes between healthy human individuals (dated by TCRdb to between 2020 and 2021). Receptors were amplified or captured by the immunoSEQ multiplex PCR assay. TCRdb limited this immuneACCESS table to in-frame rearrangements with V and J called. A share of clones is missing; checked studies link under half to unresolved V genes, and the rest is unexplained. The sample records over a million clones, about four fifths of which are singletons. The ten largest clones take up under 0.8% of the sample. Sequenced sample: memory CD4+ T cells from PBMCs. What the cell subset or site label conveys for this sample: CD45RA-negative fraction. The origin of the receptors is a man aged 18 to 29 in good health. Some clones in this sample may be carry-over from other donors' samples.

This clone was recorded only once. The chain couples TRBV19 to TRBJ2-4, with 9 nucleotides matching TRBD1. In germline, CDR1 is LNHDA, CDR2 SQIVND (reference sequence). The J segment lost 4 bases and the V segment lost 4 bases, leaving 5 bases of the junction unmatched. The CDR3 consists of 15 residues. CDR3 DNA sequence: TGTGCCAGTAGTAAGACTGGGACAGGGAAAAACATTCAGTACTTC. Its protein product is CASSKTGTGKNIQYF.

V is TRBV14 and J is TRBJ1-2; tentative D call: TRBD1 (5 bases). Trimming stripped 1 base from V and 0 bases from J, with 12 bases between. Germline loops: CDR1 SGHDN, CDR2 FVKESK. This CDR3 region has 16 residues. CDR3 sequence (DNA): TGTGCCAGCAGCCAAGTAGAGGACACAGCTAACTATGGCTACACCTTC. Its protein is CASSQVEDTANYGYTF.

This rearrangement joins TRBV7-2 to TRBJ2-2, with D uncertain. V was cut by 3 bases and J by 4 bases, with 9 bases left in between. This CDR3 is 14 amino acids long. In germline, CDR1 is SGHTA, CDR2 FQGNSA. The CDR3 coding sequence is TGTGCCAGCAGCTTTTATTGGGGCACCGGGGAGCTGTTTTTT. Translating gives CASSFYWGTGELFF.

CDR3 sequence: CASSQDRGSGGRYEQYF. The CDR3, as DNA: TGCGCCAGCAGCCAAGATAGGGGGTCGGGAGGGCGGTACGAGCAGTACTTC. The chain is built from TRBV4-3 and TRBJ2-7; 8 bases match TRBD2. This CDR3 spans 17 amino acids. Germline CDR1 reads LGHNA; CDR2 reads YSLEER. Unmatched junction bases numbered 11, after V lost 0 bases and J lost 4 bases.

In its sample, this clone was seen a few times. This CDR3 is also generated by other DNA sequences in the sample. The V and J genes are TRBV29-1 and TRBJ2-1; no clear D gene. Per germline, CDR1 SQVTM and CDR2 ANQGSEA. Trimming shortened V by 7 bases and J by 1 base, and 11 bases separated the two germline ends. The CDR3 consists of 13 residues. CDR3 sequence: CSARGTSYNEQFF. The CDR3 DNA reads TGCAGCGCACGCGGTACATCCTACAATGAGCAGTTCTTC.